This TCR beta chain was captured in a study of blood T cell repertoires in COVID-19. Across the whole study: COVID-19 samples from acute and convalescent phases originated in the United States, Italy and Spain. In each case, the material was cDNA or gDNA derived from T cells, B-cell-depleted T cells, or PBMCs.

Germline V gives CDR1 LGHNA, CDR2 YNFKEQ. The CDR3 has 15 residues. V lost 1 base to trimming and J lost 8 bases; unmatched junction nucleotides: 8. Original processing methods: Amplification of reference gene primers provided the estimated nucleated cell counts. Sequencing was performed with immunoSEQ multiplex PCR; in TCRdb, only in-frame clones are kept and a portion is missing. The D gene and trimming were derived from the DNA, and the V and J assignments and clone size from that table. The sample consists of about 82,000 clones, around 82% of them appearing once. This rearrangement joins TRBV4-2 to TRBJ1-3; 7 nucleotides line up with TRBD1. The origin of this receptor is a man in his fifties or sixties with active or convalescent COVID-19. The sequencing input was peripheral blood. The CDR3: CASSQGQGPIDTIYF. The CDR3 DNA is TGTGCCAGCAGCCAAGGACAGGGACCAATAGACACCATATATTTT.